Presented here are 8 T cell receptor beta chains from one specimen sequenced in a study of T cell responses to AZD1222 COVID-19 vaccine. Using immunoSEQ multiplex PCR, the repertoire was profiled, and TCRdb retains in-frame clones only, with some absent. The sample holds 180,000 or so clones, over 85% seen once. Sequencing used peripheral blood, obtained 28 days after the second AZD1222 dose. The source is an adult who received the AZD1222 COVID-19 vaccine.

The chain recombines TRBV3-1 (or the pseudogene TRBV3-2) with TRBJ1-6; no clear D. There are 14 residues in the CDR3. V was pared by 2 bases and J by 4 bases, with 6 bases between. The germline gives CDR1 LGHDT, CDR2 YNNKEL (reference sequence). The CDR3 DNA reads TGTGCCAGCAGCCAATCCGATTATAATTCACCCCTCCACTTT. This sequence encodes CASSQSDYNSPLHF.

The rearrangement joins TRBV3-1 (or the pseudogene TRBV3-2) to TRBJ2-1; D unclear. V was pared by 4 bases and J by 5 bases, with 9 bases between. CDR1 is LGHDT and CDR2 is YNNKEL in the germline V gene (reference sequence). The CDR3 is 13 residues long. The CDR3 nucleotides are TGTGCCAGCAGCCGAGACCAACACAATGAGCAGTTCTTC. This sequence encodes CASSRDQHNEQFF.

In DNA form, the CDR3 reads TGTGCCACCAGTGATTTGAGTCGGGGGGCCCAAGAGACCCAGTACTTC. The encoded protein is CATSDLSRGAQETQYF. The chain employs TRBV24-1 and TRBJ2-5; D may be TRBD2 (7 bases). The CDR3 runs 16 residues. V was shortened by 0 bases and J by 1 base, with 11 bases between the two germline ends. In germline, CDR1 is KGHDR, CDR2 SFDVKD.

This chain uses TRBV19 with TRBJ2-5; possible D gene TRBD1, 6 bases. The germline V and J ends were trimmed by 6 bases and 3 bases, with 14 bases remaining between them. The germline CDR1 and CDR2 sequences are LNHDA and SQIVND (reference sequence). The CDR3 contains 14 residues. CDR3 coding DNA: TGTGCCAGTAGGACTGGACAGATAGAAGAGACCCAGTACTTC. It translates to CASRTGQIEETQYF.

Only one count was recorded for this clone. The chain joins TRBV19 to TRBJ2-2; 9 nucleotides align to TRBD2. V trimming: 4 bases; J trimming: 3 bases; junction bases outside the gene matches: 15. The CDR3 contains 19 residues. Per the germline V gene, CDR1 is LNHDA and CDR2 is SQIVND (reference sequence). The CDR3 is CASSRFPASAGGYTGELFF. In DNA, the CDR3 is TGTGCCAGTAGTAGGTTCCCCGCCTCAGCGGGGGGTTACACCGGGGAGCTGTTTTTT.

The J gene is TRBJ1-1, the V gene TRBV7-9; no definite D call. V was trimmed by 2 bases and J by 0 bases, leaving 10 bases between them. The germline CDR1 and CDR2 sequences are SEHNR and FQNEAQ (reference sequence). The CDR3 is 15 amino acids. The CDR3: CASSLLQPVNTEAFF. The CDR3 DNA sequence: TGTGCCAGCAGCTTACTGCAGCCTGTGAACACTGAAGCTTTCTTT.

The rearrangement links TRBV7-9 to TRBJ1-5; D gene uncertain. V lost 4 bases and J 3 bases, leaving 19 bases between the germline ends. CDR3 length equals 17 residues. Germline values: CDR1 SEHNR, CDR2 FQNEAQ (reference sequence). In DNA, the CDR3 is TGTGCCAGCAGCTCCGGCATTAGAACGGGCTTCAATCAGCCCCAGCATTTT. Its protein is CASSSGIRTGFNQPQHF.

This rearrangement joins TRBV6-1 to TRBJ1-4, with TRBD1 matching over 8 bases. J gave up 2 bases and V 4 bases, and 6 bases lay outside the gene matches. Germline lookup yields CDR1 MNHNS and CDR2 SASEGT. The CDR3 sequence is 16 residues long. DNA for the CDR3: TGTGCCAGCAGTGTGGGCAGGGGGCACACTAATGAAAAACTGTTTTTT. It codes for CASSVGRGHTNEKLFF.